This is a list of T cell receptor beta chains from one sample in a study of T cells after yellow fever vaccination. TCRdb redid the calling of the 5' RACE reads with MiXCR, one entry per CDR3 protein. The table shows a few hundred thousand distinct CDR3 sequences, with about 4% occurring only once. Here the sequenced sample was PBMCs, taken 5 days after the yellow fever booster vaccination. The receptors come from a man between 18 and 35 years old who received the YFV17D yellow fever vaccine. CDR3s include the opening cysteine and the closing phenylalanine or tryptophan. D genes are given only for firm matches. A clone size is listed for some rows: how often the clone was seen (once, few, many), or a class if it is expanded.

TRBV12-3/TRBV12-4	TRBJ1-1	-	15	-	CASSYPGRGATEAFF	TGTGCCAGCAGTTACCCAGGGAGGGGGGCCACTGAAGCTTTCTTT
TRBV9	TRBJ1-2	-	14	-	CASSPRRENYGYTF	TGTGCCAGCAGCCCACGGAGGGAGAACTATGGCTACACCTTC
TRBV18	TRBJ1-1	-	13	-	CASSPLPQAEAFF	TGTGCCAGCTCACCTCTTCCTCAGGCTGAAGCTTTCTTT
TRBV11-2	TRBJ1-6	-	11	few	CASSYDGTLHF	TGTGCCAGCAGTTACGACGGGACCCTCCACTTT
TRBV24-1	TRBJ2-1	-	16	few	CATSDSDGKGYNEQFF	TGTGCCACCAGTGACAGTGACGGTAAAGGGTACAATGAGCAGTTCTTC
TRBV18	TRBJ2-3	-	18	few	CASSPPSFFRVTTDTQYF	TGTGCCAGCTCACCACCTAGCTTTTTCAGGGTGACCACAGATACGCAGTATTTT
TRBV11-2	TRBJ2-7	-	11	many	CASSWVYEQYF	TGTGCCAGCAGCTGGGTATACGAGCAGTACTTC
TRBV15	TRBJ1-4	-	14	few	CATSRVQGGEKLFF	TGTGCCACCAGCAGAGTTCAGGGCGGGGAAAAACTGTTTTTT
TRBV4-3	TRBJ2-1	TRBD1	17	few	CASNNRTGTGFYNEQFF	TGCGCCAGCAATAACCGTACCGGGACAGGGTTCTACAATGAGCAGTTCTTC
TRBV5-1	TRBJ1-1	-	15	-	CASSLLRPKDTEAFF	TGCGCCAGCAGCTTGTTACGGCCCAAGGACACTGAAGCTTTCTTT
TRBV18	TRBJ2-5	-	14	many	CASSPPRTAATQYF	TGTGCCAGCTCACCTCCCCGGACAGCGGCTACCCAGTACTTC
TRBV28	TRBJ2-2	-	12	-	CASSLSSGELFF	TGTGCCAGCAGTTTATCATCCGGGGAGCTGTTTTTT
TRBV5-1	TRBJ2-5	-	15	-	CASTLLGIPDGTQYF	TGCGCCAGCACCTTGCTTGGTATACCAGATGGGACCCAGTACTTC
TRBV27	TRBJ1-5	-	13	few	CASSFGVRQPQHF	TGTGCCAGCAGTTTTGGGGTCCGCCAGCCCCAGCATTTT
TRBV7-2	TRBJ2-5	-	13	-	CASSLQRQETQYF	TGTGCCAGCAGCTTACAAAGACAAGAGACCCAGTACTTC
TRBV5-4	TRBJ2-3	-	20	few	CASSFQGFREFEMPTDTQYF	TGTGCCAGCAGCTTCCAGGGCTTTCGGGAATTCGAAATGCCAACAGATACGCAGTATTTT
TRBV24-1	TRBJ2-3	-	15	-	CATSDLFGRASAQYF	TGTGCCACCAGTGATTTGTTCGGGCGTGCCTCAGCGCAGTATTTT
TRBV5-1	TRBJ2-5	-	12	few	CATSDSEETQYF	TGCGCCACCTCAGACAGCGAGGAGACCCAGTACTTC
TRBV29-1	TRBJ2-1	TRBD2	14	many	CSVEDPLAGDEQFF	TGCAGCGTTGAAGATCCTCTAGCGGGGGATGAGCAGTTCTTC
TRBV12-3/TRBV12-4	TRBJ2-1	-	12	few	CASGRSYNEQFF	TGTGCCAGCGGTCGGTCCTACAATGAGCAGTTCTTC
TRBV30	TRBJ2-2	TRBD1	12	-	CAWTGGPGELFF	TGTGCCTGGACAGGGGGCCCCGGGGAGCTGTTTTTT
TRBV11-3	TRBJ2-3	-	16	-	CASSTQGRGGKDTQYF	TGTGCCAGCAGCACCCAGGGGCGTGGGGGGAAGGATACGCAGTATTTT
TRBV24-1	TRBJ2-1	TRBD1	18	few	CATSDLENPGQGVEEQFF	TGTGCCACCAGTGATTTAGAGAACCCGGGACAGGGCGTGGAAGAGCAGTTCTTC
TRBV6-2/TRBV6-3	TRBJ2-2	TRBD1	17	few	CASSYRQGPCNTGELFF	TGTGCCAGCAGTTATCGACAGGGGCCGTGTAACACCGGGGAGCTGTTTTTT
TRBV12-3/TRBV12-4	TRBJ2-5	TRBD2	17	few	CASSSGTSGGAQETQYF	TGTGCCAGCAGTTCCGGGACTAGCGGGGGGGCGCAAGAGACCCAGTACTTC
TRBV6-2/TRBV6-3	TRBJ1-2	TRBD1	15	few	CASSSRQGLNYGYTF	TGTGCCAGCAGTTCCCGACAGGGGCTGAACTATGGCTACACCTTC
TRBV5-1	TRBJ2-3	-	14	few	CASSLGLFTDTQYF	TGCGCCAGCAGCTTGGGACTTTTCACAGATACGCAGTATTTT
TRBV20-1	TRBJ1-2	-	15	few	CSARDGAYRVEGYTF	TGCAGTGCTAGAGATGGGGCCTACAGGGTTGAGGGCTACACCTTC
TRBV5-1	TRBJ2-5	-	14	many	CASSLFSSGPAQYF	TGCGCCAGCAGCTTATTTTCATCAGGCCCGGCCCAGTACTTC
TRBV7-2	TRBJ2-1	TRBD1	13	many	CASRDRSYNEQFF	TGTGCCAGCCGGGACAGGTCCTACAATGAGCAGTTCTTC
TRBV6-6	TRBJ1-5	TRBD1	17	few	CASSGGQGGFGNQPQHF	TGTGCCAGCAGTGGCGGACAGGGTGGGTTTGGCAATCAGCCCCAGCATTTT
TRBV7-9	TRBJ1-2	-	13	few	CASSSGDYYGYTF	TGTGCCAGCAGCTCAGGGGATTACTATGGCTACACCTTC
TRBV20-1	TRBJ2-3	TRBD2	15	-	CSASPRGTSTDTQYF	TGCAGTGCTAGCCCGCGGGGGACTAGCACAGATACGCAGTATTTT
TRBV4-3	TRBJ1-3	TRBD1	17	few	CASSQDNRDRRVHTIYF	TGCGCCAGCAGCCAAGATAACCGGGACAGACGCGTCCACACCATATATTTT
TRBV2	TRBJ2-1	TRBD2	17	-	CASSEPSGGSSYNEQFF	TGTGCCAGCAGTGAGCCTAGCGGGGGCAGCTCCTACAATGAGCAGTTCTTC